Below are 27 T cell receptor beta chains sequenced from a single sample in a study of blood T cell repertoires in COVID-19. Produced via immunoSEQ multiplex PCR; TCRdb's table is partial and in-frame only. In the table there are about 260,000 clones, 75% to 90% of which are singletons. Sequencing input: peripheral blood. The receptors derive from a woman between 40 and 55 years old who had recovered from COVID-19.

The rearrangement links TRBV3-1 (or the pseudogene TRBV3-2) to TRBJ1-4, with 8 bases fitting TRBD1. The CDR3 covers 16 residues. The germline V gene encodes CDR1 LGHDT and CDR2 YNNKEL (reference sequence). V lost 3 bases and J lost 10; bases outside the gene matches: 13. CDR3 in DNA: TGTGCCAGCAGCCAGCGAGGGACAGGTCGCCGAGGAAAACTGTTTTTT. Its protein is CASSQRGTGRRGKLFF.

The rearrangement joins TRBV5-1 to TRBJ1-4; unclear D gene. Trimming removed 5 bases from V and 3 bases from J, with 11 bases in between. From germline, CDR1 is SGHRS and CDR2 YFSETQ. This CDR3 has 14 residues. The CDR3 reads CASRVGSSNEKLFF. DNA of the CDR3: TGCGCCAGCAGGGTCGGGTCGTCTAATGAAAAACTGTTTTTT.

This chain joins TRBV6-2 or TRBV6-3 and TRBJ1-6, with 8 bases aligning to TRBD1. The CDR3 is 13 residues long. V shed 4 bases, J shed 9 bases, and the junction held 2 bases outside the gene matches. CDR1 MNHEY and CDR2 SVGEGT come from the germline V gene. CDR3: CASSLTGVSPLHF. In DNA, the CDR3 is TGTGCCAGCAGTTTGACAGGGGTTTCACCCCTCCACTTT.

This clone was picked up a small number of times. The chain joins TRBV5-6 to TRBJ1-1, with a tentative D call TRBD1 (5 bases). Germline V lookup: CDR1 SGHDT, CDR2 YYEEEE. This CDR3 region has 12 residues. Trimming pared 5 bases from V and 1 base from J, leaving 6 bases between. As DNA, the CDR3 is TGTGCCAGCAGTCAGGGGAACACTGAAGCTTTCTTT. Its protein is CASSQGNTEAFF.

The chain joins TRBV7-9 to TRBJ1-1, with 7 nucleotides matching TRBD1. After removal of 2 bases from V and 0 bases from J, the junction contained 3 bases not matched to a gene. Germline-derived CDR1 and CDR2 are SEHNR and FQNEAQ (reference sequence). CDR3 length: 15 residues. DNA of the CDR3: TGTGCCAGCAGCTTATACAGGGGATTGAACACTGAAGCTTTCTTT. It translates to CASSLYRGLNTEAFF.

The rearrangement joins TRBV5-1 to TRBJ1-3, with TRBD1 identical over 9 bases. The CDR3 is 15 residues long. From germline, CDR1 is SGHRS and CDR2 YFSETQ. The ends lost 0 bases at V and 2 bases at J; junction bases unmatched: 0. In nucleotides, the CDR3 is TGCGCCAGCAGCTTGGGGACAGGGGCTGGAAACACCATATATTTT. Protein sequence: CASSLGTGAGNTIYF.

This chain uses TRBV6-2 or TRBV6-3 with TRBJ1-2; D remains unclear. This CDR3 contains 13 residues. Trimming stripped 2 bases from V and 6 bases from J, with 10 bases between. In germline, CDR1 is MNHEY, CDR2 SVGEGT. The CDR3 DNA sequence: TGTGCCAGCAGTTACGATGGCGCGGATGGCTACACCTTC. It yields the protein CASSYDGADGYTF.

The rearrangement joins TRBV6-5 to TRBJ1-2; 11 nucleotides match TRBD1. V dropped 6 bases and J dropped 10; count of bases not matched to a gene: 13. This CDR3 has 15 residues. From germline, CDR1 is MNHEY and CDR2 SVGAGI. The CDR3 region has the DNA TGTGCCAGCAGCTTCCTCGGACAGGGGGCTTATTTCTACACCTTC. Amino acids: CASSFLGQGAYFYTF.

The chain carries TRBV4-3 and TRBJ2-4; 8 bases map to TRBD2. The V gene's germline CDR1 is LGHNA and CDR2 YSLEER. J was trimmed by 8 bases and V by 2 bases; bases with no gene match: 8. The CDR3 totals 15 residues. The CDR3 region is CASSQYRGGGYIQYF. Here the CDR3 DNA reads TGCGCCAGCAGCCAATATCGGGGCGGGGGGTACATTCAGTACTTC.

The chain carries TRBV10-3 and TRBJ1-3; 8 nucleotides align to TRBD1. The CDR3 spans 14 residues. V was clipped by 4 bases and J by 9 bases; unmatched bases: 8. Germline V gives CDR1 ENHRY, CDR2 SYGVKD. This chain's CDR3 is CAISVRGQEGTIYF. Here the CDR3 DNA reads TGTGCCATCAGTGTCCGGGGACAGGAAGGCACCATATATTTT.

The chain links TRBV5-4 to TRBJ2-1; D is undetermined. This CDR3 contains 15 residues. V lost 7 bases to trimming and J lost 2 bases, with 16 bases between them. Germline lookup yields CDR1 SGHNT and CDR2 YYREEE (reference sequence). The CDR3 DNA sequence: TGTGCCAGCGGCCCTTCCGGCGGAGCCTACAATGAGCAGTTCTTC. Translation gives CASGPSGGAYNEQFF.

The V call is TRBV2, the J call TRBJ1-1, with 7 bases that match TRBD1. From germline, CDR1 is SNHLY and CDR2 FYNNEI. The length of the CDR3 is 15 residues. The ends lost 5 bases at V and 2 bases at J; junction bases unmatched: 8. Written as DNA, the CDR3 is TGTGCCAGCAGTTTCGGACAGGCGACAAACACTGAAGCTTTCTTT. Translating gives CASSFGQATNTEAFF. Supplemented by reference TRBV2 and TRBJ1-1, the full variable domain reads EPEVTQTPSHQVTQMGQEVILRCVPISNHLYFYWYRQILGQKVEFLVSFYNNEISEKSEIFDDQFSVERPDGSNFTLKIRSTKLEDSAMYFCASSFGQATNTEAFFGQGTRLTVV.

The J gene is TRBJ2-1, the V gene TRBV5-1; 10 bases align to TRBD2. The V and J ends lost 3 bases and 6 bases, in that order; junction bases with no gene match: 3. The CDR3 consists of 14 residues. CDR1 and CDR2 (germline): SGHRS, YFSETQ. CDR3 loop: CASSWLAGANEQFF. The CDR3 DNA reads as TGCGCCAGCAGCTGGCTAGCGGGGGCCAATGAGCAGTTCTTC. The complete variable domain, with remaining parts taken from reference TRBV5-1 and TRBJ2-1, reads KAGVTQTPRYLIKTRGQQVTLSCSPISGHRSVSWYQQTPGQGLQFLFEYFSETQRNKGNFPGRFSGRQFSNSRSEMNVSTLELGDSALYLCASSWLAGANEQFFGPGTRLTVL.

The CDR3 coding sequence is TGTGCCAGCAGCCTCGACAGAGCCCTCAATCAGCCCCAGCATTTT. Translated: CASSLDRALNQPQHF. The rearrangement joins TRBV6-5 to TRBJ1-5; perhaps TRBD1 as D (5 bases). Trimming pared 6 bases from V and 3 bases from J, leaving 15 bases between. In germline, CDR1 is MNHEY, CDR2 SVGAGI. CDR3 length: 15 amino acids.

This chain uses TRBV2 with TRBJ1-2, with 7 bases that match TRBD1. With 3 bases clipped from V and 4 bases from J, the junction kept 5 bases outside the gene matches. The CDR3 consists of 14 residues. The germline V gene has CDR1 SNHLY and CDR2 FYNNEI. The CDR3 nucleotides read TGTGCCAGCAGTGACCCCAGGGGGGCCTATGGCTACACCTTC. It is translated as CASSDPRGAYGYTF. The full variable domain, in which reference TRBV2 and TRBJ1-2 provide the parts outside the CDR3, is EPEVTQTPSHQVTQMGQEVILRCVPISNHLYFYWYRQILGQKVEFLVSFYNNEISEKSEIFDDQFSVERPDGSNFTLKIRSTKLEDSAMYFCASSDPRGAYGYTFGSGTRLTVV.

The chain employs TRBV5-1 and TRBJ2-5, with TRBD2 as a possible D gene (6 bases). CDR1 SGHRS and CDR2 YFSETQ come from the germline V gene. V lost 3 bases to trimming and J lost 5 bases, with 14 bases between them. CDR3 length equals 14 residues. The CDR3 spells CASSWILEGETQYF. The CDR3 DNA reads TGCGCCAGCAGCTGGATCCTGGAGGGGGAGACCCAGTACTTC.

CDR3 bases: TGTGCCAGCAGTTTACCCGGGAGGGGTCCAGATACGCAGTATTTT. As protein: CASSLPGRGPDTQYF. The chain combines TRBV27 with TRBJ2-3; 8 bases line up with TRBD2. The CDR3 contains 15 residues. J lost 4 bases, V lost 2 bases, and 5 bases had no gene match. CDR1 is MNHEY, CDR2 SMNVEV, per germline (reference sequence).

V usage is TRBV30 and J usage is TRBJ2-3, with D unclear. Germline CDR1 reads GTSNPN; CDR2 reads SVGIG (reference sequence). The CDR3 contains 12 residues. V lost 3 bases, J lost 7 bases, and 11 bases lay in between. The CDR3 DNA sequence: TGTGCCTGGAGCCTCCCGAGGAATACGCAGTATTTT. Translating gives CAWSLPRNTQYF.

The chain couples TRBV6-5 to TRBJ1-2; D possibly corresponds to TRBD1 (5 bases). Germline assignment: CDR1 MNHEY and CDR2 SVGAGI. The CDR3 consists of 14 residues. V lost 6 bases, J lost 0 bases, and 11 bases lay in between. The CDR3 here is CASSRQPSNYGYTF. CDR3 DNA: TGTGCCAGCAGCCGACAGCCCTCTAACTATGGCTACACCTTC.

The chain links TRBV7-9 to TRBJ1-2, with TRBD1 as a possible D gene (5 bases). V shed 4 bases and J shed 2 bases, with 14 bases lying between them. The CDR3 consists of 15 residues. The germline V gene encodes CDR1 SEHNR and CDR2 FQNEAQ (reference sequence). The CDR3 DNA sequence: TGTGCCAGCAGCTACCATGAGACAGAGAACTATGGCTACACCTTC. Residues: CASSYHETENYGYTF. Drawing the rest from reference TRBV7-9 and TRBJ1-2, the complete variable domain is DTGVSQNPRHKITKRGQNVTFRCDPISEHNRLYWYRQTLGQGPEFLTYFQNEAQLEKSRLLSDRFSAERPKGSFSTLEIQRTEQGDSAMYLCASSYHETENYGYTFGSGTRLTVV.

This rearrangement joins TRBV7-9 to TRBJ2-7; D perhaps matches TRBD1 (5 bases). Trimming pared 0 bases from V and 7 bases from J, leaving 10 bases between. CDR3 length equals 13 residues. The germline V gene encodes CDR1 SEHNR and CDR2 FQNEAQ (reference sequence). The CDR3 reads CASSLAGVGEQYF. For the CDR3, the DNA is TGTGCCAGCAGCTTAGCAGGGGTGGGAGAGCAGTACTTC. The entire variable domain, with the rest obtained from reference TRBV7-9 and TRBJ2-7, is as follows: DTGVSQNPRHKITKRGQNVTFRCDPISEHNRLYWYRQTLGQGPEFLTYFQNEAQLEKSRLLSDRFSAERPKGSFSTLEIQRTEQGDSAMYLCASSLAGVGEQYFGPGTRLTVT.

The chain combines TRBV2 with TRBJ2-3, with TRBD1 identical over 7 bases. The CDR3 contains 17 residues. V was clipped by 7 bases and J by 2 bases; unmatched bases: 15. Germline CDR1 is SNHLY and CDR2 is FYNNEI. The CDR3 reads CASKVWDGDSITDTQYF. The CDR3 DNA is TGTGCCAGCAAAGTATGGGATGGGGACAGCATCACAGATACGCAGTATTTT.

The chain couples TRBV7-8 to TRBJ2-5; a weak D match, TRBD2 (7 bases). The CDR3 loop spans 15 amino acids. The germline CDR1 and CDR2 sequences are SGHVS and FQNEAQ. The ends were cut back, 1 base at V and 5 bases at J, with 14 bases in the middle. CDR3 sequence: CASSLVGGAGETQYF. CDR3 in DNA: TGTGCCAGCAGCTTAGTTGGGGGGGCCGGGGAGACCCAGTACTTC.

CDR3 residues: CASSLVGDYFYEQYF. CDR3 bases: TGCGCCAGCAGCTTGGTAGGGGATTACTTCTACGAGCAGTACTTC. The V call is TRBV5-1, the J call TRBJ2-7, with D possibly matching TRBD1 (5 bases). From germline, CDR1 is SGHRS and CDR2 YFSETQ. This CDR3 contains 15 residues. Deletions cut 0 bases from V and 3 bases from J, with 13 bases between.

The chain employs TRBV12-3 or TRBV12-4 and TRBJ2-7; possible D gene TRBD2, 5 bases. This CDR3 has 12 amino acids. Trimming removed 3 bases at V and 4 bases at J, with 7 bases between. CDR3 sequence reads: CASSFGGYEQYF. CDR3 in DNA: TGTGCCAGCAGTTTCGGAGGATACGAGCAGTACTTC.

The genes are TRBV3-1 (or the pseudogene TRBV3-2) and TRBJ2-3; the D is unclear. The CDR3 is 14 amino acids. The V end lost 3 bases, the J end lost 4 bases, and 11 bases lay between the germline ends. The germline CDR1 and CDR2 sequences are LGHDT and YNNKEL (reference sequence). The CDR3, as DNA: TGTGCCAGCAGCCATACCCCAAGCGCAGATACGCAGTATTTT. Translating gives CASSHTPSADTQYF.

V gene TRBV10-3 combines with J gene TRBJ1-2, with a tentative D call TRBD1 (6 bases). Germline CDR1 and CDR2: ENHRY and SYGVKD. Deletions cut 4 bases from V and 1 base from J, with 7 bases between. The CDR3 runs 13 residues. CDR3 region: CAISVDSNYGYTF. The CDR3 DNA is TGTGCCATCAGTGTGGACAGTAACTATGGCTACACCTTC.